The T cell receptor beta chain under discussion was sequenced for a study of CD8 T cells in ankylosing spondylitis listed by TCRdb under 2017. With regard to the full study: The study profiled T cell receptor beta repertoires in healthy donors and ankylosing spondylitis patients to find disease-linked TCR variants. Peripheral blood was sampled, and synovial fluid was also collected from ankylosing spondylitis patients. The full study cohort comprised around 25 ankylosing spondylitis patients and about a hundred healthy donors.

On this clonotype: The clone's antigen remains unknown. No qualities accompany the bases; no much larger clone lies one base away.

The run used an Illumina HiSeq 2500. Quantitative 5'-RACE with molecular barcodes was used to prepare TCR beta libraries. As for the authors' bioinformatics: Disease-linked TCR variants were identified with a new computational method built on a probabilistic model of VDJ rearrangement. TCRdb cleaned the public reads at Q25 with fastp, built clones with MiXCR and kept in-frame beta chains. Entries that share a CDR3 protein sequence are merged under the most common genes and DNA. The V and J calls reflect TCRdb's pipeline rather than the authors' work. For this sample there are 200,000 to 300,000 distinct CDR3 sequences; about 10% appear just once. The ten largest clones add up to around 2.6% of the sample. Broad study findings and their caveats: The disease-linked clones were reported to be significantly enriched in matched synovial fluid samples from ankylosing spondylitis patients. A TCR beta motif made up of several highly homologous amino acid variants appeared to be characteristic of blood from ankylosing spondylitis patients. The disease-linked clones had a CD8+ phenotype and were found at relatively low frequencies in peripheral blood. Some motif variants had previously been reported in the synovial fluid and blood of reactive arthritis patients, which suggests shared mechanisms of disease initiation.

Reading the germline V gene gives CDR1 SGHDN and CDR2 FVKESK. Its CDR3 holds 12 amino acids, cysteine through phenylalanine. Here the CDR3 DNA is all that survives: 36 bases in frame from base 1. The junction shows trimming of 9 bases on V and 7 bases on J, and the gene matches do not reach 9 bases of it. The chain uses TRBV14 and TRBJ2-7; the central 7 bases match TRBD1. This sequence originates from a male donor with ankylosing spondylitis or in good health (not recorded which). Sequenced sample: blood, either unsorted or a sorted T cell fraction (not recorded which). The CDR3 region reads CASPTGSGEQYF. In nucleotides, the sequence is TGTGCCAGTCCGACAGGGTCGGGGGAGCAGTACTTC.